The rows below give T cell receptor beta chains drawn from one sample of a study of T cell repertoires in cytomegalovirus infection. TCRdb called the reads again in MiXCR, with one record for every CDR3 protein. The table has under 600,000 distinct CDR3 sequences, about 15% seen once. Sequenced: CD8+ T cells from PBMCs. These receptor sequences come from a human donor in good health (CMV status not recorded). Some clones in this sample may be carry-over from other donors' samples. Each CDR3 is given with its conserved first and last residue. The order of the fields is CDR3 length, V gene, J gene, clone size, D gene, CDR3 DNA, CDR3 protein. The D gene is left open where the match is weak. The size of a clone is reported for some rows only, either as once, few or many, or as a class for expanded clones.

>15|TRBV27|TRBJ2-1|-|-
TGTGCCAGCAGTTTATCGTCGGGGGGCTGGGGTGAGCAGTTCTTC
CASSLSSGGWGEQFF
>16|TRBV5-1|TRBJ1-1|few|TRBD1
TGCGCCAGCAGCGCACCGGGACAGGGGGAAGGCACTGAAGCTTTCTTT
CASSAPGQGEGTEAFF
>14|TRBV6-5|TRBJ1-2|few|-
TGTGCCAGCACCCAAGGGGAAGGGGAATATGGCTACACCTTC
CASTQGEGEYGYTF
>14|TRBV19|TRBJ2-1|many|TRBD2
TGTGCCAGTATTGAGCGGGAGGGGTACAATGAGCAGTTCTTC
CASIEREGYNEQFF
>13|TRBV7-8|TRBJ2-7|-|-
TGTGCCAGCAGCCAGCGCAAAGGGCGCGTGCAGTACTTC
CASSQRKGRVQYF
>15|TRBV9|TRBJ2-3|few|-
TGTGCCAGCAGCGTAGGGTCAAGAATCACAGATACGCAGTATTTT
CASSVGSRITDTQYF
>14|TRBV11-2|TRBJ2-1|-|-
TGTGCCAGCAGCTTAGTTGTGACCCCCGATGAGCAGTTCTTC
CASSLVVTPDEQFF
>15|TRBV5-4|TRBJ2-4|few|-
TGTGCCAGCAGCTTGCCCGGGGCCGCCAAAAACATTCAGTACTTC
CASSLPGAAKNIQYF
>15|TRBV7-3|TRBJ2-1|many|TRBD2
TGTGCCAGCAGCTTGGGACTAGCGGGAGAGACTGAGCAGTTCTTC
CASSLGLAGETEQFF
>13|TRBV19|TRBJ2-1|few|TRBD2
TGTGCCAGTAGTGTGACTAGCGGTGATGAGCAGTTCTTC
CASSVTSGDEQFF
>16|TRBV4-1|TRBJ2-1|-|-
TGCGCCAGCAGCCCGAGTAACGGGGGCTCCTACAATGAGCAGTTCTTC
CASSPSNGGSYNEQFF
>15|TRBV6-6|TRBJ2-7|few|-
TGTGCCAGCAGTCCCCTCCGGGGGGCCTCCTACGAGCAGTACTTC
CASSPLRGASYEQYF
>14|TRBV7-6|TRBJ2-3|-|TRBD2
TGTGCCAGCGGACTAGCGGGGGGGCTAGATACGCAGTATTTT
CASGLAGGLDTQYF
>13|TRBV20-1|TRBJ2-3|-|-
TGCAGTGCTAGAGATCCAGGCACAGATACGCAGTATTTT
CSARDPGTDTQYF
>15|TRBV7-9|TRBJ2-1|-|TRBD2
TGTGCCAGCAGCTGGGAACTAGCGGGCCACAATGAGCAGTTCTTC
CASSWELAGHNEQFF
>15|TRBV7-9|TRBJ2-6|many|-
TGTGCCAGCAGCTTAGTCAGAGCTGGGGCCAACGTCCTGACTTTC
CASSLVRAGANVLTF
>16|TRBV9|TRBJ2-3|-|TRBD2
TGTGCCAGCAGCTCTCAGCGGGGGGGGAGCACAGATACGCAGTATTTT
CASSSQRGGSTDTQYF
>15|TRBV11-2|TRBJ1-3|many|TRBD1
TGTGCCAGCAGCGTAGACAGGGGGCTCGGAAACACCATATATTTT
CASSVDRGLGNTIYF
>16|TRBV20-1|TRBJ2-1|-|-
TGCAGTGCTAGAGGGCGCAGGGACGGAGCCTACAATGAGCAGTTCTTC
CSARGRRDGAYNEQFF
>18|TRBV7-3|TRBJ1-1|-|TRBD1
TGTGCCAGCAGCACCACGGACAGGTTAGCTCGGATGAACACTGAAGCTTTCTTT
CASSTTDRLARMNTEAFF
>14|TRBV28|TRBJ2-1|many|TRBD2
TGTGCCAGCACTAGCGGACCGATTTACAATGAGCAGTTCTTC
CASTSGPIYNEQFF
>17|TRBV30|TRBJ2-4|-|-
TGTGCCTGGAGTGTACTTACGCTGACCTTAGCCAAAAACATTCAGTACTTC
CAWSVLTLTLAKNIQYF
>14|TRBV27|TRBJ2-6|-|-
TGTGCCAGCACTCAGGGGACTGGGGCCAACGTCCTGACTTTC
CASTQGTGANVLTF
>17|TRBV27|TRBJ1-1|many|TRBD1
TGTGCCAGCCCTTATGCGGGGGGACAGGGCTTATTAACTGAAGCTTTCTTT
CASPYAGGQGLLTEAFF
>17|TRBV20-1|TRBJ2-7|few|-
TGCAGTGCTAGAGATCGTTTTGGGGACGGGGTAGCCTACGAGCAGTACTTC
CSARDRFGDGVAYEQYF
>17|TRBV5-4|TRBJ2-7|few|TRBD2
TGTGCCAGCAGCTTGGAGGTGGGTCTAGCGGGAGGCTACGAGCAGTACTTC
CASSLEVGLAGGYEQYF
>15|TRBV28|TRBJ2-1|few|TRBD2
TGTGCCAGCAGGTCTTATAGCGGGAGCCACAATGAGCAGTTCTTC
CASRSYSGSHNEQFF
>16|TRBV20-1|TRBJ2-5|-|-
TGCAGTGCTAGAGATCGGGCTAGCAACGAGCGTGAGACCCAGTACTTC
CSARDRASNERETQYF
>16|TRBV6-1|TRBJ2-7|many|-
TGTGCCAGCAGTTTAAATCGGGAAAGACCATACTACGAGCAGTACTTC
CASSLNRERPYYEQYF
>15|TRBV15|TRBJ2-7|-|TRBD2
TGTGCCACCAGCCAGCCGGGACTAGCGGCCTACGAGCAGTACTTC
CATSQPGLAAYEQYF
>13|TRBV10-1|TRBJ2-7|few|TRBD1
TGCGCCAGCAGTGAGGGACAGGGTGTCGAGCAGTACTTC
CASSEGQGVEQYF
>14|TRBV15|TRBJ2-2|-|-
TGTGCCACCAGCAGAGACCCCCCCACCGGGGAGCTGTTTTTT
CATSRDPPTGELFF
>15|TRBV7-8|TRBJ1-5|many|-
TGTGCCAGCAGCTTAGAGCTCCCCCGGGGTCAGCCCCAGCATTTT
CASSLELPRGQPQHF
>15|TRBV5-4|TRBJ1-6|many|TRBD1
TGTGCCAGCAGTTGGACAGGGGTCCGGAATTCACCCCTCCACTTT
CASSWTGVRNSPLHF
>13|TRBV19|TRBJ1-1|many|TRBD1
TGTGCCAGTAGCCAGACAGGGGCCACTGAAGCTTTCTTT
CASSQTGATEAFF